What follows describes a single TCR beta chain. Its antigen is undetermined. These data come from a study of T cell repertoires in ileal Crohn's disease. Study in general: Median disease duration was nearly eight years; 35% smoked at surgery. Study-level results: Compared with non-smokers, active smokers at surgery showed more clonal expansions.

TCRdb keeps only in-frame clones here, not all; method: immunoSEQ multiplex PCR. This table holds about 14,000 clones, around four fifths found once. The CDR3 length is 15 residues. V was clipped by 4 bases and J by 0 bases, with 12 bases between them. Germline CDR1 reads MNHNS; CDR2 reads SASEGT. This receptor was obtained from an adult with Crohn's disease. Sequencing was done on a sample of ileal tissue. V is TRBV6-1 and J is TRBJ1-2; unclear D gene. This CDR3 is CASSAGRFANYGYTF. In nucleotides, the CDR3 is TGTGCCAGCAGTGCGGGGAGATTCGCTAACTATGGCTACACCTTC.